What follows are 30 T cell receptor beta chains derived from one specimen sequenced in a study of shared T cell receptors in the human thymus. Some clones are missing from TCRdb's copy, which holds only in-frame ones; the method was immunoSEQ multiplex PCR. The sample lists about 660,000 clones; about 90% were seen once. These data were likewise used in another study, on human thymus T cells.

Material: thymocytes. These receptors all come from a boy under two years old with a congenital heart defect.

A single count supports this clone. The gene calls are TRBV4-1 and TRBJ2-7; D unresolved. CDR3 length: 16 residues. V was clipped by 0 bases and J by 2 bases, with 14 bases between them. Germline values: CDR1 MGHRA, CDR2 YSYEKL. Here the CDR3 reads CASSQDLTPSPYEQYF. The CDR3, as DNA: TGCGCCAGCAGCCAAGATCTGACACCGTCCCCCTACGAGCAGTACTTC.

CDR3 loop: CASGFRDSNNSPLHF. CDR3 bases: TGTGCTAGTGGTTTCCGGGACAGTAATAATTCACCCCTCCACTTT. This chain uses TRBV12-5 with TRBJ1-6, with 7 bases identical to TRBD1. V was pared by 3 bases and J by 5 bases, with 4 bases of the junction left unmatched. Germline-derived CDR1 and CDR2 are LGHNT and FRNRAP. The CDR3 is made up of 15 amino acids.

The rearrangement links TRBV9 to TRBJ1-5; 7 bases are shared with TRBD1. V shed 3 bases and J 5 bases; nucleotides not matched to a gene: 5. The germline CDR1 and CDR2 sequences are SGDLS and YYNGEE. This CDR3 is built from 14 residues. CDR3 residues: CASSGQGFDQPQHF. The CDR3 DNA reads as TGTGCCAGCAGCGGACAGGGTTTCGATCAGCCCCAGCATTTT.

J is TRBJ1-2 and V is TRBV9; 9 nucleotides align to TRBD1. The CDR3 runs to 12 residues. V lost 4 bases to trimming and J lost 8 bases; unmatched junction nucleotides: 3. The germline CDR1 and CDR2 sequences are SGDLS and YYNGEE. CDR3 in amino acids: CASSRTGVGYTF. The CDR3 region has the DNA TGTGCCAGCAGCCGGACAGGGGTCGGCTACACCTTC.

The gene calls are TRBV4-1 and TRBJ2-7; TRBD1 matches at 8 bases. This CDR3 comprises 16 residues. Germline CDR1 reads MGHRA; CDR2 reads YSYEKL. Losses at the gene ends were 1 base for V and 2 bases for J; bases not matched to a gene: 7. This CDR3 is CASSQAPTGATYEQYF. The CDR3 DNA reads as TGCGCCAGCAGCCAAGCTCCGACAGGGGCCACCTACGAGCAGTACTTC.

CDR3 DNA sequence: TGCAGCGTTGAGTTGCGGGAGTTCCACGAGCAGTACTTC. It specifies CSVELREFHEQYF. This rearrangement joins TRBV29-1 to TRBJ2-5; 7 bases map to TRBD2. The end of the DNA fits TRBJ2-7 better, so the J call may be wrong. This CDR3 has 13 amino acids. Germline loops: CDR1 SQVTM, CDR2 ANQGSEA.

This chain links TRBV7-2 with TRBJ1-6; 9 nucleotides match TRBD1. The CDR3 spans 15 residues. CDR1 and CDR2 (germline): SGHTA, FQGNSA. Germline trimming cut 7 bases from V and 7 bases from J; bases unmatched to any gene: 8. CDR3 DNA: TGTGCCAGCACGCTTCCGGGACAGGGAAATTCACCCCTCCACTTT. Its protein product is CASTLPGQGNSPLHF.

V and J are TRBV13 and TRBJ2-3; 11 positions match TRBD2. Germline lookup yields CDR1 PRHDT and CDR2 FYEKMQ (reference sequence). V gave up 3 bases and J gave up 5 bases; unmatched junction bases: 7. The CDR3 sequence is 16 residues long. Written as DNA, the CDR3 is TGTGCCAGCAGCTTCGTAAGACTAGCGGGAATAGATACGCAGTATTTT. It yields the protein CASSFVRLAGIDTQYF.

The rearrangement links TRBV6-5 to TRBJ2-5; D remains ambiguous. Germline V gives CDR1 MNHEY, CDR2 SVGAGI. V gave up 5 bases and J gave up 0 bases, with 13 bases separating them. This CDR3 is 15 amino acids long. CDR3 region: CASSGQRLDQETQYF. CDR3 in DNA: TGTGCCAGCAGTGGTCAGCGACTGGACCAAGAGACCCAGTACTTC.

The chain couples TRBV28 to TRBJ1-2; 7 bases are a match to TRBD1. Trimming at V came to 3 bases and at J to 6 bases, leaving 7 bases not matched to a gene. CDR1 and CDR2 (germline): MDHEN, SYDVKM. The CDR3 length is 14 residues. The CDR3 is CASSFTGEVDGYTF. In nucleotides, the CDR3 is TGTGCCAGCAGTTTTACAGGGGAAGTGGATGGCTACACCTTC.

The CDR3 bases are TGTGCCAGCGGGCATAGCGGGGCCGCTAGCACAGATACGCAGTATTTT. Residues: CASGHSGAASTDTQYF. V and J are TRBV11-2 and TRBJ2-3; TRBD2 matches 8 bases. Germline lookup yields CDR1 SGHAT and CDR2 FQNNGV. This CDR3 spans 16 amino acids. J gave up 0 bases and V 8 bases, and 10 bases lay outside the gene matches.

The rearrangement links TRBV28 to TRBJ2-6; D ambiguous. This CDR3 spans 15 amino acids. The V gene lost 3 bases and the J gene lost 3 bases, with 9 bases spanning the gap. CDR1 is MDHEN and CDR2 is SYDVKM in the germline V gene. CDR3 amino acids: CASSFGLGGANVLTF. CDR3 DNA sequence: TGTGCCAGCAGTTTTGGTCTCGGTGGGGCCAACGTCCTGACTTTC.

This chain links TRBV7-9 with TRBJ1-4; 9 positions agree with TRBD1. Germline V CDR1 and CDR2: SEHNR, FQNEAQ (reference sequence). This CDR3 is 18 amino acids long. The V and J ends lost 0 bases and 3 bases, in that order; junction bases with no gene match: 8. CDR3 DNA: TGTGCCAGCAGCTTAGCACACAGGGGGCTTTTAGCTAATGAAAAACTGTTTTTT. Protein: CASSLAHRGLLANEKLFF.

This chain joins TRBV27 and TRBJ1-4; D gene uncertain. CDR3 size: 13 residues. The V end was cut by 3 bases, the J end by 8 bases, with 10 bases between. Germline assignment: CDR1 MNHEY and CDR2 SMNVEV (reference sequence). CDR3 sequence: CASSFGFGEKLFF. CDR3 nucleotides: TGTGCCAGCAGTTTTGGTTTCGGGGAAAAACTGTTTTTT.

The chain couples TRBV6-4 to TRBJ1-6; weak D call: TRBD1 (6 bases). V lost 2 bases to trimming and J lost 7 bases, with 9 bases between them. Per the germline V gene, CDR1 is MRHNA and CDR2 is SNTAGT. The CDR3 sequence is 14 residues long. The CDR3 is CASSDQGLNSPLHF. In DNA form, the CDR3 reads TGTGCCAGCAGTGACCAGGGGCTGAATTCACCCCTCCACTTT.

The chain recombines TRBV19 with TRBJ1-5; the D gene is possibly TRBD1 (6 bases). CDR3 length: 15 amino acids. V lost 5 bases, J lost 4 bases, and 15 bases lay in between. In germline, CDR1 is LNHDA, CDR2 SQIVND (reference sequence). The CDR3 spells CASSSLGAGNQPQHF. The CDR3 DNA reads TGTGCCAGTAGTTCGCTGGGGGCAGGGAATCAGCCCCAGCATTTT.

The chain joins TRBV28 to TRBJ2-7, with TRBD2 matching 7 bases. V lost 3 bases and J lost 4; bases outside the gene matches: 6. The CDR3 is 14 amino acids. Germline assignment: CDR1 MDHEN and CDR2 SYDVKM. The CDR3 here is CASSFKNGRYEQYF. The CDR3 DNA reads TGTGCCAGCAGTTTTAAGAACGGGAGGTACGAGCAGTACTTC.

This clone occurred once. CDR3 bases: TGTGCCAGCAGTGAAATCCTAGCGGGGGGCCCTGGCGAGCAGTACTTC. Its translation is CASSEILAGGPGEQYF. The chain employs TRBV25-1 and TRBJ2-7; 11 positions agree with TRBD2. This CDR3 comprises 16 residues. Germline CDR1 MGHDK, CDR2 SYGVNS. V was pared by 2 bases and J by 6 bases, with 9 bases of the junction left unmatched.

This rearrangement joins TRBV4-1 to TRBJ2-1, with TRBD2 identical over 13 bases. CDR3 length equals 20 residues. The V and J ends lost 0 bases and 4 bases, in that order; junction bases with no gene match: 12. CDR1 and CDR2 from the germline V gene are MGHRA and YSYEKL. The DNA of the CDR3 is TGCGCCAGCAGCCAAGATCGAAAAACTAGCGGGGGGGCTTTATACAATGAGCAGTTCTTC. This encodes CASSQDRKTSGGALYNEQFF.

This chain uses TRBV5-1 with TRBJ2-1; D remains ambiguous. The germline V and J ends were trimmed by 0 bases and 0 bases, with 10 bases remaining between them. Germline V lookup: CDR1 SGHRS, CDR2 YFSETQ. CDR3 length: 16 residues. This CDR3 is CASSLDLGYSYNEQFF. In DNA form, the CDR3 reads TGCGCCAGCAGCTTGGATCTAGGTTACTCCTACAATGAGCAGTTCTTC. The entire variable domain, with the rest obtained from reference TRBV5-1 and TRBJ2-1, is as follows: KAGVTQTPRYLIKTRGQQVTLSCSPISGHRSVSWYQQTPGQGLQFLFEYFSETQRNKGNFPGRFSGRQFSNSRSEMNVSTLELGDSALYLCASSLDLGYSYNEQFFGPGTRLTVL.

This clone was observed a handful of times. The chain carries TRBV25-1 and TRBJ1-4, with 9 nucleotides matching TRBD1. The CDR3 runs to 15 residues. Per the germline V gene, CDR1 is MGHDK and CDR2 is SYGVNS. The ends lost 4 bases at V and 5 bases at J; junction bases unmatched: 5. For the CDR3, the DNA is TGTGCCAGCAGTGTCCGGGACAGGGTCAATGAAAAACTGTTTTTT. It codes for CASSVRDRVNEKLFF. Looking up the rest from reference TRBV25-1 and TRBJ1-4 gives the full variable domain: EADIYQTPRYLVIGTGKKITLECSQTMGHDKMYWYQQDPGMELHLIHYSYGVNSTEKGDLSSESTVSRIRTEHFPLTLESARPSHTSQYLCASSVRDRVNEKLFFGSGTQLSVL.

The chain couples TRBV11-2 to TRBJ2-7, with a weak D call TRBD2 (9 bases). Germline V gives CDR1 SGHAT, CDR2 FQNNGV. The ends were cut back, 0 bases at V and 9 bases at J, with 24 bases in the middle. This CDR3 has 17 amino acids. The CDR3 reads CASSLDLWASGTGGQYF. CDR3 in DNA: TGTGCCAGCAGCTTAGATCTGTGGGCTAGCGGGACAGGCGGGCAGTACTTC.

The rearrangement joins TRBV19 to TRBJ2-5; 10 positions match TRBD2. The germline gives CDR1 LNHDA, CDR2 SQIVND (reference sequence). The CDR3 loop spans 15 amino acids. The V gene end was trimmed by 4 bases and the J gene end by 4 bases; junction bases not matched to a gene: 6. In DNA, the CDR3 is TGTGCCAGTAGTAAAGCGGGGGGGCGTCGAGAGACCCAGTACTTC. This encodes CASSKAGGRRETQYF.

The chain joins TRBV7-2 to TRBJ2-3; 8 bases are a match to TRBD1. Germline CDR1 SGHTA, CDR2 FQGNSA. Trimming at V came to 6 bases and at J to 3 bases, leaving 8 bases not matched to a gene. This CDR3 contains 15 residues. In DNA form, the CDR3 reads TGTGCCAGCAGGGCAACGGGACAGGAGACAGATACGCAGTATTTT. It specifies CASRATGQETDTQYF.

The rearrangement joins TRBV5-8 to TRBJ2-1, with D uncertain. The CDR3 totals 13 residues. V lost 5 bases and J lost 10, with 16 bases in between. Germline V gene sequence: CDR1 SGHTS, CDR2 YDEGEE. CDR3 nucleotide sequence: TGTGCCAGCAGTCGAACGTACTTACGGGAGCAGTTCTTC. As protein: CASSRTYLREQFF.

V is TRBV7-2 and J is TRBJ2-1, with 8 positions matching TRBD2. The junction had 11 bases not matched to a gene; V was cut back by 6 bases and J by 1 base. CDR1 is SGHTA, CDR2 FQGNSA, per germline. The CDR3 consists of 17 residues. The CDR3 spells CASRHRREGNSYNEQFF. CDR3 in DNA: TGTGCCAGCAGACACCGTCGGGAGGGAAATTCCTACAATGAGCAGTTCTTC.

This chain uses TRBV29-1 with TRBJ1-2, with 8 bases matching TRBD1. Trimming at V came to 0 bases and at J to 3 bases, leaving 9 bases not matched to a gene. The germline CDR1 and CDR2 sequences are SQVTM and ANQGSEA. The CDR3 extends over 16 amino acids. The CDR3 nucleotides are TGCAGCGTTGAAGAGGCACCCAGGGGGCACGACTATGGCTACACCTTC. It translates to CSVEEAPRGHDYGYTF.

The CDR3 coding sequence is TGTGCCAGCAGTTTAACATACACCGGGACTAGCGGGCCCTCGCAGGAGACCCAGTACTTC. This sequence encodes CASSLTYTGTSGPSQETQYF. V and J are TRBV28 and TRBJ2-5; 12 nucleotides match TRBD2. V dropped 2 bases and J dropped 5; count of bases not matched to a gene: 18. This CDR3 is 20 amino acids long. Germline CDR1 is MDHEN and CDR2 is SYDVKM.

The V call is TRBV28, the J call TRBJ1-1; 7 bases are a match to TRBD1. Germline lookup yields CDR1 MDHEN and CDR2 SYDVKM. This CDR3 comprises 16 residues. The junction had 11 bases not matched to a gene; V was cut back by 5 bases and J by 2 bases. The CDR3 DNA is TGTGCCAGCAGTCGAAACAGGGACAGCCCAAACACTGAAGCTTTCTTT. Its translation is CASSRNRDSPNTEAFF.

The chain carries TRBV6-5 and TRBJ1-2, with D tentatively TRBD1 (6 bases). The CDR3 runs 15 residues. V lost 2 bases, J lost 8 bases, and 18 bases lay in between. Per the germline V gene, CDR1 is MNHEY and CDR2 is SVGAGI. DNA for the CDR3: TGTGCCAGCAGTTACGAAAATTCAAACAGGGACGGCTACACCTTC. Encoded protein: CASSYENSNRDGYTF.